The rows below give T cell receptor beta chains drawn from one sample of a study of blood T cell repertoires in COVID-19. Sequenced by immunoSEQ multiplex PCR; TCRdb stores in-frame clones only, minus some. The table shows a few hundred thousand clones, with roughly 87% occurring only once. The material sequenced was PBMCs or T cells enriched from blood (not recorded which). These receptors were taken from a woman under 40 who had recovered from COVID-19. Each CDR3 is given with its conserved first and last residue. The order of the fields is clone size, J gene, D gene, V gene, CDR3 DNA, CDR3 protein. D genes are given only for firm matches. Expanded clones are given a class, and other clones once, few, many or no size at all.

>-|TRBJ2-3|TRBD2|TRBV24-1
TGTGCCACCAGTGATTCTAGACTAGCGCCAGATACGCAGTATTTT
CATSDSRLAPDTQYF
>-|TRBJ1-1|TRBD1|TRBV5-1
TGCGCCAGCAGACCCGGGACAGCGAACACTGAAGCTTTCTTT
CASRPGTANTEAFF
>-|TRBJ2-3|-|TRBV12-5
TGTGCTAGTGGTTCCCAATATCAGGGGACCACAGATACGCAGTATTTT
CASGSQYQGTTDTQYF
>-|TRBJ2-3|-|TRBV4-2
TGTGCCAGCAGCCAAGAGTTCAGCGGAGGCACAGATACGCAGTATTTT
CASSQEFSGGTDTQYF
>-|TRBJ1-6|TRBD1|TRBV2
TGTGCCAGCACTCACAGGGGGTTCGGGCAAGATAATTCACCCCTCCACTTT
CASTHRGFGQDNSPLHF
>-|TRBJ2-7|-|TRBV5-8
TGTGCCAGCAGCTTGTCCAGGGCCTACGAGCAGTACTTC
CASSLSRAYEQYF
>-|TRBJ2-5|-|TRBV5-8
TGTGCCAGCAGACCTCACACCCGGGGTGGGGAGACCCAGTACTTC
CASRPHTRGGETQYF
>-|TRBJ1-2|TRBD1|TRBV6-4
TGTGCCAGCAGTCTAGACGGGACAGGGAACTATGGCTACACCTTC
CASSLDGTGNYGYTF
>-|TRBJ1-5|-|TRBV5-4
TGTGCCAGCAGCTTAGCAGGATTCAATCAGCCCCAGCATTTT
CASSLAGFNQPQHF
>-|TRBJ1-5|TRBD1|TRBV24-1
TGTGCCACCGCTGACAGGGACGGGGGTATTGATCAGCCCCAGCATTTT
CATADRDGGIDQPQHF
>-|TRBJ2-1|TRBD2|TRBV4-1
TGCGCCAGCAGCCAAGAGGCCCAGCGGGGGGGCGGTGAGCAGTTCTTC
CASSQEAQRGGGEQFF
>-|TRBJ1-3|TRBD1|TRBV28
TGTGCCAGCAGTTTCTACTCCGGGACAGGAGGAAACACCATATATTTT
CASSFYSGTGGNTIYF
>-|TRBJ2-1|-|TRBV9
TGTGCCAGCAGCGTAGGAGGCCGGGACTCCTACAATGAGCAGTTCTTC
CASSVGGRDSYNEQFF
>once|TRBJ1-1|-|TRBV9
TGTGCCAGCAGCACCAGACGGGTGAACACTGAAGCTTTCTTT
CASSTRRVNTEAFF
>-|TRBJ2-5|TRBD2|TRBV30
TGTGCCCCCCCCAAACTAGCGGGGGGCCATATCGGGGCGACCCAGTACTTC
CAPPKLAGGHIGATQYF
>-|TRBJ1-5|TRBD1|TRBV28
TGTGCCAGCAGTAGGGGGTTTACAGGGGGTCAGCCCCAGCATTTT
CASSRGFTGGQPQHF